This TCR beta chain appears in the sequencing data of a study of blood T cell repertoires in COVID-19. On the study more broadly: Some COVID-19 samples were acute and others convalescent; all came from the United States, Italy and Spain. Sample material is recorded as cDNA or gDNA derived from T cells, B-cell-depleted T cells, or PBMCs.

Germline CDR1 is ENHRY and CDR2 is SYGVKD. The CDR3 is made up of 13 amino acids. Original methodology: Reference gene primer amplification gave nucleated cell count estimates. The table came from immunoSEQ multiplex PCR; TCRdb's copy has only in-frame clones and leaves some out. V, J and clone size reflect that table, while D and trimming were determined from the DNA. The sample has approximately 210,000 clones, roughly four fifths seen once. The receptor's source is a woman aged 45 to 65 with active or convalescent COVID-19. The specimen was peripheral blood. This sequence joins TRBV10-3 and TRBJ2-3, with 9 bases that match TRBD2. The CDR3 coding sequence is TGTGCGACCCTAGCGGGAAGCCCAGATACGCAGTATTTT. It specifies CATLAGSPDTQYF.